These T cell receptor beta chains were read from a single sample in a study of identical twins. TCRdb passed the 5' RACE reads through MiXCR, listing each CDR3 protein once. Of about 570,000 distinct CDR3 sequences detected, around 9.6% appear once; the ten largest clones hold roughly 3%. This sample was shared with a second study, whose subject was yellow fever vaccine responses in identical twins.

Sequencing was carried out using PBMCs. The receptors derive from a woman between 18 and 29 years old in good health. The CDR3 runs from the conserved cysteine through the conserved F or W. The D gene is left open where the match is weak. Clone size is shown for a subset of rows, as once, few, many or a class of expanded clone.

clone size | J gene | D gene | V gene | CDR3 protein | CDR3 DNA
- | TRBJ2-7 | - | TRBV10-3 | CAISEADEQYF | TGTGCCATCAGTGAAGCGGACGAGCAGTACTTC
- | TRBJ2-7 | TRBD2 | TRBV19 | CASGPGGGYEQYF | TGTGCCAGTGGTCCTGGCGGGGGCTACGAGCAGTACTTC
many | TRBJ1-2 | - | TRBV20-1 | CSARLAGRTSYGYTF | TGCAGTGCTAGGCTCGCGGGCAGGACCAGCTATGGCTACACCTTC
- | TRBJ2-1 | - | TRBV27 | CASRDPLEEQFF | TGTGCCAGCAGGGACCCCCTAGAGGAGCAGTTCTTC
many | TRBJ2-7 | - | TRBV11-2 | CASRAGYEQYF | TGTGCCAGCAGGGCCGGATACGAGCAGTACTTC
few | TRBJ2-4 | TRBD2 | TRBV10-3 | CAISEGASGRADQYF | TGTGCCATCAGTGAGGGAGCTAGCGGGAGGGCCGATCAGTACTTC
- | TRBJ2-1 | - | TRBV19 | CASSIGEQWTYNEQFF | TGTGCCAGTAGCATTGGGGAGCAATGGACCTACAATGAGCAGTTCTTC
many | TRBJ2-2 | - | TRBV29-1 | CSGQGTGELFF | TGCAGCGGGCAGGGCACCGGGGAGCTGTTTTTT
many | TRBJ2-7 | TRBD1 | TRBV7-8 | CASSLGTGASYEQYF | TGTGCCAGCAGCTTAGGGACAGGGGCTTCCTACGAGCAGTACTTC
few | TRBJ2-7 | TRBD2 | TRBV6-5 | CASSYREEGYEQYF | TGTGCCAGCAGTTACCGGGAGGAGGGCTACGAGCAGTACTTC
- | TRBJ2-7 | TRBD1 | TRBV20-1 | CSARTTTGDYEQYF | TGCAGTGCTAGGACTACAACAGGGGACTACGAGCAGTACTTC
many | TRBJ2-1 | - | TRBV29-1 | CSVEGSYNEQFF | TGCAGCGTTGAAGGCTCCTACAATGAGCAGTTCTTC
- | TRBJ2-5 | TRBD2 | TRBV5-1 | CASSALLAGGPFETQYF | TGCGCCAGCAGCGCCTTACTAGCGGGAGGGCCATTTGAGACCCAGTACTTC
many | TRBJ2-5 | TRBD1 | TRBV20-1 | CSAVPEGADSQETQYF | TGCAGTGCTGTCCCCGAGGGGGCGGACTCGCAAGAGACCCAGTACTTC
few | TRBJ2-7 | - | TRBV2 | CASGKEQAIYEQYF | TGTGCCAGCGGAAAAGAACAGGCGATCTACGAGCAGTACTTC
- | TRBJ2-4 | - | TRBV11-3 | CASSLGSGDGAKNIQYF | TGTGCCAGCAGCTTAGGGTCTGGTGACGGTGCCAAAAACATTCAGTACTTC
- | TRBJ1-4 | - | TRBV7-8 | CASSLLESNEKLFF | TGTGCCAGCAGCTTATTGGAGTCTAATGAAAAACTGTTTTTT
few | TRBJ2-5 | TRBD2 | TRBV29-1 | CSVMGGDSGERTQYF | TGCAGCGTTATGGGGGGGGACTCCGGTGAACGGACCCAGTACTTC
- | TRBJ2-7 | - | TRBV14 | CASSQDRQYEQYF | TGTGCCAGCAGCCAAGATCGGCAGTACGAGCAGTACTTC
- | TRBJ2-5 | TRBD1 | TRBV6-2/TRBV6-3 | CASRRQGAQYF | TGTGCCAGCAGGCGACAGGGGGCACAGTACTTC
- | TRBJ2-5 | - | TRBV4-2 | CASSQDLGRGRTQYF | TGTGCCAGCAGCCAAGATCTGGGAAGGGGTCGGACCCAGTACTTC
- | TRBJ2-7 | - | TRBV28 | CASSTPGRSYEQYF | TGTGCCAGCAGTACACCGGGACGGAGCTACGAGCAGTACTTC
many | TRBJ2-4 | - | TRBV3-1 | CASSQDRVGYIQYF | TGTGCCAGCAGCCAAGATAGGGTTGGGTACATTCAGTACTTC
few | TRBJ2-3 | TRBD2 | TRBV12-3/TRBV12-4 | CASSRTGGTTDTQYF | TGTGCCAGCAGCCGTACGGGGGGTACGACAGATACGCAGTATTTT
few | TRBJ1-2 | TRBD1 | TRBV12-3/TRBV12-4 | CASSYRDRTYGYTF | TGTGCCAGCAGCTACCGGGACAGGACCTATGGCTACACCTTC
many | TRBJ1-2 | - | TRBV24-1 | CATSGQTKGYGYTF | TGTGCCACCAGTGGCCAGACAAAAGGCTATGGCTACACCTTC
- | TRBJ2-1 | TRBD1 | TRBV12-3/TRBV12-4 | CASSFLDYRQGEGEQFF | TGTGCCAGCAGTTTCCTCGACTACCGACAGGGAGAGGGTGAGCAGTTCTTC
few | TRBJ2-2 | - | TRBV5-5 | CASSFFSGTGELFF | TGTGCCAGCAGCTTCTTCTCCGGAACCGGGGAGCTGTTTTTT
many | TRBJ1-4 | - | TRBV29-1 | CSVGAAPTNEKLFF | TGCAGCGTTGGGGCGGCGCCAACTAATGAAAAACTGTTTTTT
few | TRBJ1-1 | - | TRBV29-1 | CSVAEMNTEAFF | TGCAGCGTTGCTGAGATGAACACTGAAGCTTTCTTT
- | TRBJ2-5 | TRBD2 | TRBV2 | CASARGEETQYF | TGTGCCAGCGCCCGGGGGGAAGAGACCCAGTACTTC
few | TRBJ1-5 | TRBD1 | TRBV18 | CASSQGQGADQPQHF | TGTGCCAGCTCCCAAGGACAGGGGGCGGATCAGCCCCAGCATTTT
many | TRBJ2-2 | - | TRBV10-3 | CAISPGLTNTGELFF | TGTGCCATCAGTCCCGGACTGACGAACACCGGGGAGCTGTTTTTT
- | TRBJ1-6 | - | TRBV20-1 | CSARRGGSYNSPLHF | TGCAGTGCTAGAAGAGGGGGCTCCTATAATTCACCCCTCCACTTT
many | TRBJ1-1 | - | TRBV6-5 | CASSSLWKGNTEAFF | TGTGCCAGCAGTTCACTATGGAAGGGGAACACTGAAGCTTTCTTT
many | TRBJ2-3 | - | TRBV7-2 | CASSLTTAKTSTDTQYF | TGTGCCAGCAGCTTAACCACCGCTAAGACTAGCACAGATACGCAGTATTTT
- | TRBJ2-7 | - | TRBV4-3 | CASSQGASSVTYEQYF | TGCGCCAGCAGCCAAGGAGCGAGTAGCGTAACCTACGAGCAGTACTTC